The rows below give T cell receptor beta chains drawn from one sample of a study of T cells in Graves' hyperthyroidism and ophthalmopathy. From the multiplex PCR reads, TCRdb called clonotypes with MiXCR, one entry per CDR3 protein. The table records some 400,000 distinct CDR3 sequences, about 19% of them present only once. Sequenced: blood. The receptors stem from a woman younger than 30 with Graves' hyperthyroidism. Each CDR3 is given with its conserved first and last residue. Fields, in order: clone size, D gene, V gene, J gene, CDR3 DNA, CDR3 protein. The D gene is left open where the match is weak. Where a row states a size, it is once, few, many or the class of an expanded clone; other rows omit it.

.	TRBD2	TRBV20-1	TRBJ2-2	TGCAGTGCTAGTTTAGCCAGCGGGGGGAACACCGGGGAGCTGTTTTTT	CSASLASGGNTGELFF
.	TRBD1	TRBV24-1	TRBJ1-2	TGTGCCACCAGTGATTCCCGCAGGGGGCATCTTGATGGCTACACCTTC	CATSDSRRGHLDGYTF
.	.	TRBV2	TRBJ2-2	TGTGCCAGCACAGACCGCGGGGAGCTGTTTTTT	CASTDRGELFF
few	TRBD2	TRBV4-2	TRBJ2-2	TGTGCCAGCAGCCAAGGACTTGGGGGACTAGCAGACGGGGAGCTGTTTTTT	CASSQGLGGLADGELFF
few	.	TRBV9	TRBJ2-7	TGTGCCAGCAGCGTAGAATCAGGGCCGGGTTCCGAGCAGTACTTC	CASSVESGPGSEQYF
many	.	TRBV10-1	TRBJ1-1	TGCGCCAGCAGTGCCCCTGGGGCCGATGAAGCTTTCTTT	CASSAPGADEAFF
.	.	TRBV20-1	TRBJ1-6	TGCAGTGCTAGAAGGGCGGGACACAGCTCCTATAATTCACCCCTCCACTTT	CSARRAGHSSYNSPLHF
many	.	TRBV7-2	TRBJ1-5	TGTGCCAGCAGCTTAGATTTCGATCAGCCCCAGCATTTT	CASSLDFDQPQHF
many	.	TRBV12-3/TRBV12-4	TRBJ2-7	TGTGCCAGCAGTTTGGCCGGGACGGCCTACGAGCAGTACTTC	CASSLAGTAYEQYF
many	TRBD1	TRBV20-1	TRBJ2-7	TGCAGTGCTATAAGGACAGGGACCTACGAGCAGTACTTC	CSAIRTGTYEQYF
many	.	TRBV6-5	TRBJ2-7	TGTGCCAGCAGTTACTCAGACAAGGATTACGAGCAGTACTTC	CASSYSDKDYEQYF
few	TRBD1	TRBV11-2	TRBJ2-7	TGTGCCAGCAGCGGACGGGACAGAGGCTCCTACGAGCAGTACTTC	CASSGRDRGSYEQYF
many	.	TRBV7-6	TRBJ1-2	TGTGCCAGCAGCTTAGAGCCAGGCCTAACCTTTAACTATGGCTACACCTTC	CASSLEPGLTFNYGYTF